The clone carrying this T cell receptor (beta chain) was observed a handful of times. As yet, its antigen is unknown. This entry comes from a study of cytomegalovirus exposure and HLA in healthy donors. Whole-study findings and limits: Productive rates of about 87% or about 30% were seen for most TCR beta V segments in an earlier analysis.

The length of the CDR3 is 14 residues. Germline values: CDR1 SGHTA, CDR2 FQGTGA. Germline trimming cut 1 base from V and 5 bases from J; bases unmatched to any gene: 2. Both 60 Vbeta primers and 13 Jbeta primers went into the PCR. Generated by immunoSEQ multiplex PCR, the TCRdb table keeps only in-frame clones and is missing some. The table records approximately 170,000 clones, 75% to 90% of them present only once. The chain is built from TRBV7-3 and TRBJ2-1; 7 bases line up with TRBD2. This receptor was taken from a man aged 50 to 59 in good health and CMV-seropositive. The sequenced sample was PBMCs. CDR3 in amino acids: CASSLRGTNNEQFF. The CDR3 DNA follows: TGTGCCAGCAGCTTAAGAGGGACTAACAATGAGCAGTTCTTC.